These 27 T cell receptor beta chains share one sample of origin, sequenced in a study of CD8+CD57+ T cells in acquired aplastic anemia. TCR beta VDJ and CDR3 profiles were obtained from a genomic DNA template. TCRdb ran MiXCR on the reads and lists one entry per CDR3 protein. There are approximately 270,000 distinct CDR3 sequences in the sample; approximately 56% occur only once, and less than 10% lies in the top ten. Sequencing was carried out using sorted CD4+, CD8+, or CD8+CD57+ T cells (not recorded which) from PBMCs. These receptors originate from a human donor with severe aplastic anemia or a healthy control (not recorded which).

The chain is built from TRBV20-1 and TRBJ2-5; D not resolved. Germline CDR1 DFQATT, CDR2 SNEGSKA (reference sequence). This CDR3 has 14 amino acids. The V end was cut by 1 base, the J end by 5 bases, with 14 bases between. The CDR3 DNA reads as TGCAGTGCTAGAGTCGACTTAACTTGGGAGACCCAGTACTTC. Its protein is CSARVDLTWETQYF.

The genes are TRBV5-1 and TRBJ2-1; TRBD1 matches at 8 bases. The V gene end was trimmed by 1 base and the J gene end by 7 bases; junction bases not matched to a gene: 7. The CDR3 covers 15 residues. The germline V gene has CDR1 SGHRS and CDR2 YFSETQ. The CDR3 sequence: CASSLRAGQGNEQFF. The DNA of the CDR3 is TGCGCCAGCAGCTTGAGGGCTGGACAGGGTAATGAGCAGTTCTTC.

The chain is built from TRBV2 and TRBJ2-7; TRBD1 is a possible D gene (5 bases). This CDR3 comprises 11 residues. Trimming shortened V by 6 bases and J by 6 bases, and 9 bases separated the two germline ends. Germline loops: CDR1 SNHLY, CDR2 FYNNEI. The CDR3 coding sequence is TGTGCCAGCAGACAGGCCTCCGAGCAGTACTTC. This translates into CASRQASEQYF.

This clonotype was seen ten or more times. The V gene is TRBV5-6, the J gene TRBJ1-5; D might be TRBD1 (5 bases). The CDR3 has 15 amino acids. The germline gives CDR1 SGHDT, CDR2 YYEEEE. V was cut by 10 bases and J by 1 base, with 18 bases left in between. For the CDR3, the DNA is TGTGCCTCAATAGCTTGGGGGAGAAGCAATCAGCCCCAGCATTTT. Translated, it gives CASIAWGRSNQPQHF. The full variable domain, in which reference TRBV5-6 and TRBJ1-5 provide the parts outside the CDR3, is DAGVTQSPTHLIKTRGQQVTLRCSPKSGHDTVSWYQQALGQGPQFIFQYYEEEERQRGNFPDRFSGHQFPNYSSELNVNALLLGDSALYLCASIAWGRSNQPQHFGDGTRLSIL.

The V and J genes are TRBV20-1 and TRBJ2-1; TRBD2 matches 10 bases. This CDR3 is built from 14 residues. CDR1 and CDR2 from the germline V gene are DFQATT and SNEGSKA (reference sequence). The J segment lost 12 bases and the V segment lost 6 bases, leaving 14 bases of the junction unmatched. DNA of the CDR3: TGCAGTGCGACTTTAGCGGGGGGTACAGATACGCAGTTCTTC. It codes for CSATLAGGTDTQFF.

This clonotype was detected ten times or more. The chain has TRBV6-2 or TRBV6-3 and TRBJ2-6, with TRBD1 identical over 9 bases. CDR3 size: 16 residues. Per germline, CDR1 MNHEY and CDR2 SVGEGT. J lost 2 bases, V lost 6 bases, and 5 bases had no gene match. The CDR3 coding sequence is TGTGCCAGCAGATCCACAGGGGGCACTGGGGCCAACGTCCTGACTTTC. It encodes CASRSTGGTGANVLTF.

This clonotype has just a few counts. An end of the junction differs from the germline gene, which may be a read error. The chain employs TRBV7-8 and TRBJ2-7; a weak D match, TRBD2 (5 bases). From germline, CDR1 is SGHVS and CDR2 FQNEAQ. The CDR3 runs to 15 residues. CDR3 loop: CASSPPGRKSSEQYF. For the CDR3, the DNA is TGTGCCAGCAGCCCTCCGGGAAGGAAGTCCTCCGAGCAGTACTTC.

The chain has TRBV2 and TRBJ2-7; 11 bases line up with TRBD2. The CDR3 length is 14 residues. Trimming cost V 7 bases and J 9 bases; bases outside gene matches: 11. Germline CDR1 is SNHLY and CDR2 is FYNNEI. The CDR3 sequence: CASTEGTSGVMQYF. The CDR3, as DNA: TGTGCCAGCACCGAAGGGACTAGCGGAGTCATGCAGTACTTC.

The V and J genes are TRBV12-3 or TRBV12-4 and TRBJ1-4, with D uncertain. Between the trimmed V and J ends, which lost 3 bases and 8 bases, there was a span of 7 bases. The CDR3 spans 12 residues. The CDR3 DNA sequence: TGTGCCAGCAGTTTCCGCGAGGAAAAACTGTTTTTT. Translated: CASSFREEKLFF.

The genes are TRBV20-1 and TRBJ1-4, with D perhaps matching TRBD1 (6 bases). Looked up from germline, CDR1 is DFQATT and CDR2 is SNEGSKA (reference sequence). V was cut by 4 bases and J by 5 bases, with 17 bases left in between. CDR3 length: 15 residues. CDR3 sequence: CSATEGGPYNEKLFF. The DNA for the CDR3 is TGCAGTGCTACGGAAGGGGGTCCTTACAATGAAAAACTGTTTTTT.

This chain joins TRBV15 and TRBJ2-7; D gene uncertain. The CDR3 runs 15 residues. From germline, CDR1 is LNHNV and CDR2 YYDKDF (reference sequence). V lost 3 bases to trimming and J lost 3 bases, with 15 bases between them. The CDR3, as DNA: TGTGCCACCAGCAGGGCAAGTCCAGCGAACTACGAGCAGTACTTC. Its translation is CATSRASPANYEQYF.

The chain combines TRBV7-9 with TRBJ1-4; the D gene is possibly TRBD1 (6 bases). CDR1 and CDR2 (germline): SEHNR, FQNEAQ (reference sequence). V lost 6 bases to trimming and J lost 8 bases, with 16 bases between them. The CDR3 is 14 amino acids. CDR3 bases: TGTGCCAGCAGAAAGGAGGGGGTGGGAGAAAAACTGTTTTTT. This gives the protein CASRKEGVGEKLFF.

The chain combines TRBV29-1 with TRBJ2-6; D may be TRBD2 (6 bases). The CDR3 extends over 17 amino acids. Germline V gene lookup returns CDR1 SQVTM and CDR2 ANQGSEA. The V end was cut by 4 bases, the J end by 0 bases, with 16 bases between. CDR3 coding DNA: TGCAGCGTTGGGCGCAGCGGGCAGAGCTCTGGGGCCAACGTCCTGACTTTC. Encoded protein: CSVGRSGQSSGANVLTF. Based on the CDR3 plus reference TRBV29-1 and TRBJ2-6, the full variable domain is SAVISQKPSRDICQRGTSLTIQCQVDSQVTMMFWYRQQPGQSLTLIATANQGSEATYESGFVIDKFPISRPNLTFSTLTVSNMSPEDSSIYLCSVGRSGQSSGANVLTFGAGSRLTVL.

The chain carries TRBV9 and TRBJ2-1; maybe TRBD1 (7 bases). Germline-derived CDR1 and CDR2 are SGDLS and YYNGEE. V lost 4 bases, J lost 9 bases, and 20 bases lay in between. CDR3 size: 15 residues. CDR3 protein: CASSQNRGGYGEQFF. The DNA of the CDR3 is TGTGCCAGCAGCCAAAACAGGGGAGGATACGGTGAGCAGTTCTTC.

In this sample, this clonotype turned up many times. The chain recombines TRBV30 with TRBJ2-7; the match to TRBD2 covers 10 bases. The CDR3 consists of 15 residues. With V trimmed by 0 bases and J by 0 bases, 2 bases remained unmatched. The V gene's germline CDR1 is GTSNPN and CDR2 SVGIG (reference sequence). The CDR3 sequence is CAWSVRLAGSYEQYF. The CDR3 bases are TGTGCCTGGAGTGTACGACTAGCGGGCTCCTACGAGCAGTACTTC.

This clonotype has a handful of counts. This chain joins TRBV25-1 and TRBJ2-7; no firm D call. This CDR3 comprises 15 residues. Per germline, CDR1 MGHDK and CDR2 SYGVNS. V was cut by 4 bases and J by 3 bases, with 16 bases left in between. The CDR3 reads CASSAKIIPGYEQYF. Here the CDR3 DNA reads TGTGCCAGCAGTGCAAAGATCATTCCGGGCTACGAGCAGTACTTC.

Ten or more counts support this clonotype. The genes are TRBV7-7 and TRBJ2-2; 8 bases are a match to TRBD2. The trim removed 2 bases at V and 7 bases at J, leaving 12 bases unmatched. The CDR3 extends over 17 amino acids. Germline values: CDR1 SSHAT, CDR2 FNYEAQ (reference sequence). The CDR3 nucleotides read TGTGCCAGCAGCTTAAACCCCGGGACTAGTGTGAGCGGGGAGCTGTTTTTT. This sequence encodes CASSLNPGTSVSGELFF.

The chain has TRBV7-9 and TRBJ1-4; 7 bases fit TRBD1. J gave up 8 bases and V 3 bases, and 9 bases lay outside the gene matches. CDR1 is SEHNR and CDR2 is FQNEAQ in the germline V gene (reference sequence). The CDR3 has 15 residues. The CDR3, as DNA: TGTGCCAGCAGCTTGGTCGCAGGGGGAAGGGAAAAACTGTTTTTT. Encoded protein: CASSLVAGGREKLFF.

This clonotype was seen just once. The V and J genes are TRBV5-1 and TRBJ2-1; 7 bases align to TRBD2. CDR1 is SGHRS, CDR2 YFSETQ, per germline. J was trimmed by 5 bases and V by 4 bases; bases with no gene match: 6. The CDR3 runs to 14 residues. The CDR3 here is CASSPAGLNNEQFF. For the CDR3, the DNA is TGCGCCAGCAGCCCAGCGGGACTAAACAATGAGCAGTTCTTC.

In this sample, this clonotype turned up a few times. Without the conserved terminal phenylalanine or tryptophan, this CDR3 likely stems from a read error. The DNA is omitted, as the CDR3 cannot be located on it reliably, and the CDR3 follows TCRdb's listing. V and J are TRBV7-9 and TRBJ1-4; TRBD1, the D gene given by the table, was not confirmed from the DNA. The CDR3 is 18 amino acids long, termini counted. CDR1 SEHNR and CDR2 FQNEAQ come from the germline V gene (reference sequence). The CDR3 is CASSTDSRTFATNEKLVS.

The V and J genes are TRBV7-8 and TRBJ2-2, with 7 bases aligning to TRBD1. The CDR3 is made up of 15 amino acids. Trimming at V came to 5 bases and at J to 5 bases, leaving 8 bases not matched to a gene. The germline V gene encodes CDR1 SGHVS and CDR2 FQNEAQ. DNA for the CDR3: TGTGCCAGCAGCGGCAGGGGGTCTAGGACCGGGGAGCTGTTTTTT. Protein: CASSGRGSRTGELFF.

The chain links TRBV6-4 to TRBJ2-7, with 14 bases fitting TRBD2. CDR1 is MRHNA, CDR2 SNTAGT, per germline. After removal of 4 bases from V and 4 bases from J, the junction contained 15 bases not matched to a gene. This CDR3 has 19 amino acids. The CDR3 sequence is CASSALGLAGARKEYEQYF. The CDR3 nucleotides read TGTGCCAGCAGTGCCCTGGGACTAGCGGGAGCAAGGAAGGAGTACGAGCAGTACTTC.

The chain has TRBV9 and TRBJ2-1; perhaps TRBD2 as D (5 bases). The CDR3 runs 12 residues. Germline V lookup: CDR1 SGDLS, CDR2 YYNGEE. V lost 0 bases, J lost 9 bases, and 7 bases lay in between. The CDR3 sequence: CASSVEGSEQFF. The CDR3 nucleotides read TGTGCCAGCAGCGTAGAAGGGAGTGAGCAGTTCTTC.

This chain uses TRBV19 with TRBJ1-1; D call uncertain. CDR3 length equals 14 residues. Trimming stripped 3 bases from V and 3 bases from J, with 11 bases between. The germline CDR1 and CDR2 sequences are LNHDA and SQIVND (reference sequence). CDR3 in DNA: TGTGCCAGTAGTATCGGCAGCTACTACACTGAAGCTTTCTTT. It yields the protein CASSIGSYYTEAFF. The full variable domain, completed using reference TRBV19 and TRBJ1-1, is DGGITQSPKYLFRKEGQNVTLSCEQNLNHDAMYWYRQDPGQGLRLIYYSQIVNDFQKGDIAEGYSVSREKKESFPLTVTSAQKNPTAFYLCASSIGSYYTEAFFGQGTRLTVV.

This clonotype has only a few counts. V and J are TRBV7-9 and TRBJ2-7; the D gene is possibly TRBD1 (5 bases). The germline V and J ends were trimmed by 6 bases and 0 bases, with 6 bases remaining between them. CDR1 is SEHNR, CDR2 FQNEAQ, per germline (reference sequence). The CDR3 has 12 amino acids. Here the CDR3 reads CASRQDSYEQYF. The CDR3 nucleotides are TGTGCCAGCAGACAGGACTCCTACGAGCAGTACTTC. Combining the CDR3 with reference TRBV7-9 and TRBJ2-7 gives the whole variable domain DTGVSQNPRHKITKRGQNVTFRCDPISEHNRLYWYRQTLGQGPEFLTYFQNEAQLEKSRLLSDRFSAERPKGSFSTLEIQRTEQGDSAMYLCASRQDSYEQYFGPGTRLTVT.

As to this clonotype: One end of the junction is discordant with germline, which a read error may explain. The chain carries TRBV5-4 and TRBJ2-5; D uncertain. CDR3 length: 13 residues. In germline, CDR1 is SGHNT, CDR2 YYREEE (reference sequence). The CDR3 DNA reads TGTGCCAGCAGATCAGGACGGCAAGAGACCAAGTACTTC. Amino acid sequence: CASRSGRQETKYF.

The chain combines TRBV19 with TRBJ2-1, with 8 bases lining up with TRBD2. Germline V gives CDR1 LNHDA, CDR2 SQIVND (reference sequence). The CDR3 loop spans 11 amino acids. Trimming at V came to 9 bases and at J to 9 bases, leaving 4 bases not matched to a gene. The CDR3: CASGGALEQFF. DNA for the CDR3: TGTGCCAGCGGGGGGGCACTTGAGCAGTTCTTC. The full variable domain, its missing parts supplied by reference TRBV19 and TRBJ2-1, is DGGITQSPKYLFRKEGQNVTLSCEQNLNHDAMYWYRQDPGQGLRLIYYSQIVNDFQKGDIAEGYSVSREKKESFPLTVTSAQKNPTAFYLCASGGALEQFFGPGTRLTVL.